This T cell receptor beta chain is drawn from a study of cytomegalovirus exposure and HLA in healthy donors. It was with 60 Vbeta and 13 Jbeta primers that the PCR ran. TCRdb's table, derived via immunoSEQ multiplex PCR, lists solely in-frame clones and lacks some. This table holds about 120,000 clones, more than 60% found once. With respect to this clone: Its antigen is currently unknown.

Study-wide findings and caveats: Productive rates of about 87% or about 30% were seen for most TCR beta V segments in an earlier analysis.

Sample: PBMCs. This receptor was taken from a woman in her thirties or forties in good health and CMV-seropositive.

The CDR3 DNA sequence: TGCGCCAGCAGCTTTAACAGCGGCCCCTACGAGCAGTACTTC. The encoded protein is CASSFNSGPYEQYF. This rearrangement joins TRBV5-1 to TRBJ2-7; D perhaps matches TRBD2 (5 bases). This CDR3 spans 14 amino acids. The V and J ends lost 2 bases and 2 bases respectively, with 11 bases between them. Germline CDR1 SGHRS, CDR2 YFSETQ.